Listed here is a single TCR beta chain. The sample originates from a study of Ad26.COV2.S vaccination and SARS-CoV-2 variants. Study details: Participant was drawn from the COV1001 Ad26.COV2.S trial arm. Intramuscular Ad26.COV2.S at 5x10^10 or 1x10^11 viral particles.

The V end lost 5 bases, the J end lost 0 bases, and 7 bases lay between the germline ends. The CDR3 extends over 13 amino acids. Germline lookup yields CDR1 MDHEN and CDR2 SYDVKM. Method: immunoSEQ multiplex PCR; TCRdb's copy keeps in-frame clones and lacks some. Seen here are fewer than 600,000 clones, approximately 90% observed once, and the top ten hold about 1.5%. Noted treatment: roughly 18 received Ad26.COV2.S at low or high dose, single or two shots; 5 received placebo; per-sample allocation not given. Sampling was performed 63 days after the first vaccine or placebo injection. Donation was by an adult aged 18-55 years who was in Boston.

This clonotype was obtained from a person aged 18-65 years who received the Ad26.COV2.S COVID-19 vaccine or a placebo. The specimen comprised peripheral blood, sampled in a trial of Ad26.COV2.S vaccine versus placebo. This chain connects TRBV28 to TRBJ1-2; D is uncertain. In DNA form, the CDR3 reads TGTGCCAGCAGTGCAGTGTCTAACTATGGCTACACCTTC. As protein: CASSAVSNYGYTF.